Below, 30 T cell receptor beta chains from the same sample are listed, as sequenced in a study of T cell repertoires in cytomegalovirus infection (dated by TCRdb to between 2018 and 2020). For sequencing, an Illumina HiSeq 1500 was employed. The raw public data were reprocessed by TCRdb itself: fastp quality trimming at Q25, MiXCR clonotype calling, in-frame beta chains only. Identical CDR3 proteins give one entry, which carries the most common genes and DNA. This sample comprises 250,000 to 300,000 distinct CDR3 sequences, around 20% of them detected only once. The leading ten clones occupy roughly a fifth of the sample. The treatment or condition label of this sample denotes: in vitro stimulation with specific CMV peptide epitopes to enrich CMV-specific T cells. These TCRs' antigens remain unknown. Here the sequenced sample was cultured PBMCs, taken from culture after CMV antigen stimulation. All receptors derive from a human donor in good health (CMV status not recorded). Some clones in this sample may be carry-over from other donors' samples.

This clonotype occurred a few times. This chain uses TRBV19 with TRBJ2-2; D is ambiguous. The CDR3 loop spans 15 amino acids. Trimming took off 5 bases at V and 6 bases at J, with 16 bases between the two ends. CDR1 and CDR2 from the germline V gene are LNHDA and SQIVND (reference sequence). The CDR3 DNA reads as TGTGCCAGTAGTCGAGGCCGCCCGACATCCGGGGAGCTGTTTTTT. Translation gives CASSRGRPTSGELFF.

The chain combines TRBV30 with TRBJ1-5; 9 bases map to TRBD1. The germline gives CDR1 GTSNPN, CDR2 SVGIG (reference sequence). This CDR3 is built from 16 residues. The ends lost 0 bases at V and 3 bases at J; junction bases unmatched: 6. CDR3 in amino acids: CAWSVLGQGNNQPQHF. For the CDR3, the DNA is TGTGCCTGGAGTGTACTCGGACAGGGGAACAATCAGCCCCAGCATTTT.

The rearrangement uses TRBV5-6 and TRBJ2-7, with 9 bases matching TRBD1. V dropped 4 bases and J dropped 3; count of bases not matched to a gene: 11. The CDR3 consists of 16 residues. In germline, CDR1 is SGHDT, CDR2 YYEEEE. CDR3 nucleotide sequence: TGTGCCAGCAGCCCGGACAGGGGAAGGTTTGACTACGAGCAGTACTTC. This sequence encodes CASSPDRGRFDYEQYF.

J is TRBJ1-2 and V is TRBV12-3 or TRBV12-4, with unresolved D. The CDR3 runs to 12 residues. Trimming left V 3 bases short and J 8 bases short, with 10 bases between. CDR3 DNA: TGTGCCAGCAGTTTTGGCGCCTTAGGCTACACCTTC. Amino acid sequence: CASSFGALGYTF.

Only a few counts were recorded for this clonotype. The V gene is TRBV7-2, the J gene TRBJ1-1, with a possible D match to TRBD1 (5 bases). Germline loops: CDR1 SGHTA, CDR2 FQGNSA. The ends were cut back, 1 base at V and 11 bases at J, with 17 bases in the middle. The CDR3 extends over 14 amino acids. The CDR3 bases are TGTGCCAGCAGCTTAGGTCAGGGTGGGAGAGAGGCTTTCTTT. Residues: CASSLGQGGREAFF.

The gene calls are TRBV24-1 and TRBJ2-1; TRBD2 agrees at 11 bases. This CDR3 has 15 residues. Germline CDR1 KGHDR, CDR2 SFDVKD. With 8 bases clipped from V and 5 bases from J, the junction kept 7 bases outside the gene matches. CDR3 residues: CATNRPGLADNEQFF. The CDR3, as DNA: TGTGCCACCAACCGACCGGGACTAGCGGACAATGAGCAGTTCTTC.

This clonotype occurred many times. This chain joins TRBV28 and TRBJ1-5; no reliable D call. V shed 5 bases and J shed 3 bases, with 5 bases lying between them. This CDR3 contains 12 residues. Germline V lookup: CDR1 MDHEN, CDR2 SYDVKM. CDR3 coding DNA: TGTGCCAGCAGTCGGGCCAATCAGCCCCAGCATTTT. It encodes CASSRANQPQHF.

The genes are TRBV12-3 or TRBV12-4 and TRBJ2-5; TRBD1 is a possible D gene (6 bases). CDR3 length equals 17 residues. Trimming left V 3 bases short and J 4 bases short, with 21 bases between. For the CDR3, the DNA is TGTGCCAGCAGTTTCCGGACCGGGACCCAACAGGGAGAGACCCAGTACTTC. This encodes CASSFRTGTQQGETQYF.

J is TRBJ2-7 and V is TRBV7-8, with a weak D call TRBD1 (6 bases). Trimming took 1 base from V and 2 from J, leaving 15 bases between them. Germline CDR1 and CDR2: SGHVS and FQNEAQ. This CDR3 has 16 residues. The CDR3, as DNA: TGTGCCAGCAGCTTAGTTGGGGACATCCGGACCTACGAGCAGTACTTC. Translation gives CASSLVGDIRTYEQYF. The whole variable domain, filled in from reference TRBV7-8 and TRBJ2-7, reads GAGVSQSPRYKVAKRGQDVALRCDPISGHVSLFWYQQALGQGPEFLTYFQNEAQLDKSGLPSDRFFAERPEGSVSTLKIQRTQQEDSAVYLCASSLVGDIRTYEQYFGPGTRLTVT.

The chain couples TRBV7-9 to TRBJ2-2, with D possibly called TRBD1 or TRBD2 (6 bases each). The germline CDR1 and CDR2 sequences are SEHNR and FQNEAQ (reference sequence). Trimming removed 3 bases from V and 13 bases from J, with 12 bases in between. The CDR3 length is 12 residues. The CDR3 DNA reads TGTGCCAGCAGCTTGGGGGCCGGGAGGCTGTTTTTT. Translation: CASSLGAGRLFF.

At least ten counts were recorded for this clonotype. This sequence joins TRBV6-1 and TRBJ2-2, with 9 bases fitting TRBD1. Germline assignment: CDR1 MNHNS and CDR2 SASEGT. CDR3 size: 16 residues. V dropped 7 bases and J dropped 7; count of bases not matched to a gene: 13. The CDR3: CASKSTGGASVGELFF. CDR3 in DNA: TGTGCCAGCAAATCTACAGGGGGCGCGTCGGTCGGGGAGCTGTTTTTT.

The chain has TRBV7-8 and TRBJ1-3; D call uncertain. Germline loops: CDR1 SGHVS, CDR2 FQNEAQ. The CDR3 has 15 residues. Trimming removed 6 bases from V and 0 bases from J, with 12 bases in between. As DNA, the CDR3 is TGTGCCAGCAGGTTCGGTCGGTACTCTGGAAACACCATATATTTT. This encodes CASRFGRYSGNTIYF.

This clonotype came up many times. The chain combines TRBV7-8 with TRBJ2-7, with D unresolved. CDR1 and CDR2 (germline): SGHVS, FQNEAQ. The CDR3 is 16 residues long. The ends were cut back, 2 bases at V and 3 bases at J, with 17 bases in the middle. The CDR3 loop reads CASSLRMAGVFYEQYF. The CDR3 region has the DNA TGTGCCAGCAGCTTAAGAATGGCCGGAGTGTTCTACGAGCAGTACTTC.

This clonotype came up many times. The chain recombines TRBV7-2 with TRBJ2-7; 11 positions match TRBD2. The V gene's germline CDR1 is SGHTA and CDR2 FQGNSA. The J segment lost 5 bases and the V segment lost 5 bases, leaving 8 bases of the junction unmatched. The CDR3 has 15 amino acids. CDR3 region: CASSPGTSGGHEQYF. The CDR3 DNA reads as TGTGCCAGCAGCCCCGGGACTAGCGGAGGTCACGAGCAGTACTTC.

Only a few counts were recorded for this clonotype. V gene TRBV20-1 combines with J gene TRBJ1-5, with 7 positions matching TRBD1. J gave up 5 bases and V 5 bases, and 12 bases lay outside the gene matches. The CDR3 totals 15 residues. Germline CDR1 and CDR2: DFQATT and SNEGSKA (reference sequence). The CDR3: CSAPTSTGWDQPQHF. CDR3 DNA: TGCAGTGCTCCCACGTCGACAGGGTGGGATCAGCCCCAGCATTTT.

The V gene is TRBV5-1, the J gene TRBJ1-1, with D uncertain. Germline lookup yields CDR1 SGHRS and CDR2 YFSETQ. V was cut by 3 bases and J by 4 bases, with 10 bases left in between. The CDR3 has 13 amino acids. The DNA of the CDR3 is TGCGCCAGCAGCTCCCGGTGGGGCACTGAAGCTTTCTTT. Its translation: CASSSRWGTEAFF.

This clonotype was recorded a few times. This chain links TRBV7-3 with TRBJ2-3; 8 nucleotides align to TRBD1. Germline V gives CDR1 SGHTA, CDR2 FQGTGA. With V trimmed by 5 bases and J by 3 bases, 7 bases remained unmatched. This CDR3 is 15 amino acids long. CDR3: CASSVHRGKTDTQYF. CDR3 nucleotides: TGTGCCAGCAGCGTTCACAGGGGGAAAACAGATACGCAGTATTTT.

The rearrangement links TRBV19 to TRBJ2-1, with 7 bases identical to TRBD1. Losses at the gene ends were 3 bases for V and 4 bases for J; bases not matched to a gene: 6. Germline V gene lookup returns CDR1 LNHDA and CDR2 SQIVND (reference sequence). The CDR3 has 15 amino acids. Here the CDR3 reads CASSIMTGSYNEQFF. The CDR3 region has the DNA TGTGCCAGTAGTATTATGACAGGGAGTTACAATGAGCAGTTCTTC.

This clonotype was recorded many times. V gene TRBV7-2 combines with J gene TRBJ2-7, with D perhaps given as TRBD1 or TRBD2 (5 bases each). Germline V gene lookup returns CDR1 SGHTA and CDR2 FQGNSA. CDR3 length equals 15 residues. V lost 1 base and J 2 bases, leaving 12 bases between the germline ends. The CDR3 loop is CASSLGGSITYEQYF. In DNA, the CDR3 is TGTGCCAGCAGCTTAGGGGGGAGTATCACCTACGAGCAGTACTTC. The full variable domain, rest sourced from reference TRBV7-2 and TRBJ2-7, is GAGVSQSPSNKVTEKGKDVELRCDPISGHTALYWYRQSLGQGLEFLIYFQGNSAPDKSGLPSDRFSAERTGGSVSTLTIQRTQQEDSAVYLCASSLGGSITYEQYFGPGTRLTVT.

V and J are TRBV18 and TRBJ2-7, with TRBD1 matching over 7 bases. Trimming removed 2 bases from V and 5 bases from J; junction bases left unmatched: 9. Germline-derived CDR1 and CDR2 are KGHSH and LQKENI. This CDR3 spans 15 amino acids. The chain's CDR3 is CASSPTTGLGNEQYF. The DNA of the CDR3 is TGTGCCAGCTCACCAACGACAGGGCTCGGGAACGAGCAGTACTTC. Together with reference TRBV18 and TRBJ2-7, the CDR3 gives the full variable domain: NAGVMQNPRHLVRRRGQEARLRCSPMKGHSHVYWYRQLPEEGLKFMVYLQKENIIDESGMPKERFSAEFPKEGPSILRIQQVVRGDSAAYFCASSPTTGLGNEQYFGPGTRLTVT.

The chain couples TRBV10-3 to TRBJ1-3, with D unresolved. The CDR3 is 12 amino acids. The germline gives CDR1 ENHRY, CDR2 SYGVKD. V shed 2 bases and J shed 4 bases, with 3 bases lying between them. The CDR3 coding sequence is TGTGCCATCAGTGAGAGAGGAAACACCATATATTTT. Residues: CAISERGNTIYF.

The chain uses TRBV6-2 or TRBV6-3 and TRBJ1-2; no reliable D call. Germline V CDR1 and CDR2: MNHEY, SVGEGT. The CDR3 extends over 14 amino acids. The V and J ends lost 6 bases and 4 bases respectively, with 15 bases between them. CDR3 loop: CASSPQVAFYGYTF. The CDR3 DNA sequence: TGTGCCAGCAGCCCCCAGGTGGCTTTCTATGGCTACACCTTC.

This clonotype was detected only a few times. The chain's CDR3 is CSARGGPSGDEQYV. CDR3 coding DNA: TGCAGTGCTAGAGGGGGTCCTAGCGGGGACGAGCAGTACGTC. The J gene is TRBJ2-7, the V gene TRBV20-1, with TRBD2 identical over 9 bases. The J segment lost 5 bases and the V segment lost 1 base, leaving 6 bases of the junction unmatched. The CDR3 length is 14 residues. CDR1 and CDR2 from the germline V gene are DFQATT and SNEGSKA (reference sequence).

At least ten counts were recorded for this clonotype. The chain carries TRBV7-2 and TRBJ2-5; 8 bases fit TRBD2. With 7 bases clipped from V and 5 bases from J, the junction kept 6 bases outside the gene matches. This CDR3 is built from 13 residues. Germline lookup yields CDR1 SGHTA and CDR2 FQGNSA. In nucleotides, the CDR3 is TGTGCCAGCAAGGCGGGAGGCGGGGAGACCCAGTACTTC. This translates into CASKAGGGETQYF.

The chain combines TRBV12-3 or TRBV12-4 with TRBJ1-6, with D unresolved. Between the trimmed V and J ends, which lost 2 bases and 0 bases, there was a span of 5 bases. The CDR3 sequence is 15 residues long. The CDR3 loop is CASSLFSSYNSPLHF. The DNA for the CDR3 is TGTGCCAGCAGTTTATTCAGCTCCTATAATTCACCCCTCCACTTT.

The J gene is TRBJ2-7, the V gene TRBV4-1; 9 bases align to TRBD1. The CDR3 covers 14 residues. V lost 1 base and J lost 3; bases outside the gene matches: 1. The germline CDR1 and CDR2 sequences are MGHRA and YSYEKL. CDR3 sequence: CASSQGTGVYEQYV. CDR3 DNA sequence: TGCGCCAGCAGCCAAGGGACAGGGGTCTACGAGCAGTACGTC.

The sample holds many counts of this clonotype. The V gene is TRBV7-2, the J gene TRBJ2-3, with TRBD1 as a possible D gene (5 bases). The ends were cut back, 5 bases at V and 9 bases at J, with 18 bases in the middle. From germline, CDR1 is SGHTA and CDR2 FQGNSA. There are 14 residues in the CDR3. CDR3 loop: CASSPARGRRTQYF. The CDR3 DNA reads TGTGCCAGCAGCCCTGCTAGGGGAAGGCGAACGCAGTATTTT. Filled out from reference TRBV7-2 and TRBJ2-3, the complete variable domain reads GAGVSQSPSNKVTEKGKDVELRCDPISGHTALYWYRQSLGQGLEFLIYFQGNSAPDKSGLPSDRFSAERTGGSVSTLTIQRTQQEDSAVYLCASSPARGRRTQYFGPGTRLTVL.

This CDR3 is CASSYFEETQYF. CDR3 coding DNA: TGTGCCAGCAGTTACTTCGAAGAGACCCAGTACTTC. The chain is built from TRBV6-2 or TRBV6-3 and TRBJ2-5; D is undetermined. Between the trimmed V and J ends, which lost 1 base and 3 bases, there was a span of 3 bases. Germline lookup yields CDR1 MNHEY and CDR2 SVGEGT. The CDR3 covers 12 residues.

This clonotype showed up just a few times. The chain carries TRBV11-2 and TRBJ1-2; tentative D call: TRBD1 (6 bases). Trimming left V 2 bases short and J 8 bases short, with 15 bases between. The germline CDR1 and CDR2 sequences are SGHAT and FQNNGV. The CDR3 covers 14 residues. CDR3 sequence: CASSLSTGGTGYTF. In DNA form, the CDR3 reads TGTGCCAGCAGCTTAAGCACGGGGGGCACGGGCTACACCTTC.

This clonotype showed up many times. The chain has TRBV12-3 or TRBV12-4 and TRBJ1-3; D unclear. The CDR3 covers 15 residues. The V and J ends lost 6 bases and 0 bases respectively, with 12 bases between them. This CDR3 is CASSPTPSSGNTIYF. Here the CDR3 DNA reads TGTGCCAGCAGCCCGACTCCGAGCTCTGGAAACACCATATATTTT.